The following is a TCR beta chain sequence with its context. Assay: immunoSEQ multiplex PCR; the TCRdb copy retains only in-frame clones and omits some. This table has roughly 2.4 million clones, almost 96% appearing once. This sample is part of a study of shared clonotypes between healthy human individuals. Study-level information: There were three CD4 naive, three CD4 memory, two CD8 naive and one CD8 memory plates per donor.

Germline assignment: CDR1 KGHSH and CDR2 LQKENI. J was trimmed by 2 bases and V by 2 bases; bases with no gene match: 6. This CDR3 contains 16 residues. The TCR originated in a man aged 18-30 years in good health. Sequencing input: naive CD4+ T cells sorted from blood. Subset: CD45RA+ positively selected. The gene calls are TRBV18 and TRBJ2-3; TRBD1 agrees at 8 bases. The CDR3 DNA follows: TGTGCCAGCTCACCATCCGGACAGGGATCCACAGATACGCAGTATTTT. It translates to CASSPSGQGSTDTQYF.